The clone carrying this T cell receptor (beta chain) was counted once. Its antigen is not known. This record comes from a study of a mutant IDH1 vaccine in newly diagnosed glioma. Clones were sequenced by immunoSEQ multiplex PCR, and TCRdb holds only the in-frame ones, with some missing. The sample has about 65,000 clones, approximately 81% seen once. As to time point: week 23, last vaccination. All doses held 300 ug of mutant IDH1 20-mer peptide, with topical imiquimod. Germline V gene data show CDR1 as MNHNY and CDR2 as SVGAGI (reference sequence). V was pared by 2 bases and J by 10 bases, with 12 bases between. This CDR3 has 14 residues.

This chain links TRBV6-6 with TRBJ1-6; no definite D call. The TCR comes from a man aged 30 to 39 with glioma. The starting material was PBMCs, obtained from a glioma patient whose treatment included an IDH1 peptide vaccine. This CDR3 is CASSYRTVGSPLHF. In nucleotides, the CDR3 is TGTGCCAGCAGTTACAGGACCGTAGGGTCACCCCTCCACTTT.